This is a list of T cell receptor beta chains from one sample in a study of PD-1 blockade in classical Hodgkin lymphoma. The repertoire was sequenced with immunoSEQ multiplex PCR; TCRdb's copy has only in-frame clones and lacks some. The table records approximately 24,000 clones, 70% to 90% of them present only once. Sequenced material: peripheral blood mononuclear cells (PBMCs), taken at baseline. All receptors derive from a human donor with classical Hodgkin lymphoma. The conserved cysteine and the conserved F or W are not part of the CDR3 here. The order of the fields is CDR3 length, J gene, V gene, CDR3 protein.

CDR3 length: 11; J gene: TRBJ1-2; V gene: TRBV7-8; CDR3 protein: ASSLGGAGGYT
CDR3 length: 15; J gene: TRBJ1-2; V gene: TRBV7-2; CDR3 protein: ASSFTAGTGLVGGYT
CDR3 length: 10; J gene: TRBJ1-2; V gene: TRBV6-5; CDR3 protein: ASSPGQRGYT
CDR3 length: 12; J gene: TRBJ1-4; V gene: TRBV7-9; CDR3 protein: ASSQGGGGEKLF
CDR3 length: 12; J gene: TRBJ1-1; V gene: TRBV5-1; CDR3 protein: ASSADGKNTEAF
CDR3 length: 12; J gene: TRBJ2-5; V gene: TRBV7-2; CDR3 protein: ASSLAGGGETQY
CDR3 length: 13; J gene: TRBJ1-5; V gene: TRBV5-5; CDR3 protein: ASSWTDTHNQPQH
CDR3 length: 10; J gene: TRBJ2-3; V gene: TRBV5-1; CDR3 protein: ASSIGLDTQY
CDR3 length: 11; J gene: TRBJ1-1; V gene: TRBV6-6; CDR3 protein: ASSRDSRTEAF
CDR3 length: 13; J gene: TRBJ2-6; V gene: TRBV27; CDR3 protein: ASSSPGSGANVLT
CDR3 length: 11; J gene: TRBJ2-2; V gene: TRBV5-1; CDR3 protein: ASSAMGSGELF
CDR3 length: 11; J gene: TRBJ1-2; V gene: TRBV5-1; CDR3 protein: ASSSDGNYGYT
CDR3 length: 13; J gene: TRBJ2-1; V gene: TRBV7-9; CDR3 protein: ASSMTGGSYNEQF
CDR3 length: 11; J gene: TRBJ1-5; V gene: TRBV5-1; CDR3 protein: ASSLAGNQPQH
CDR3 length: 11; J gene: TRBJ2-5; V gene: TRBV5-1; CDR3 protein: ASTSGGQETQY
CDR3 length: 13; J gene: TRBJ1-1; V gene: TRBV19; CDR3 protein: ATSAGGWLNTEAF
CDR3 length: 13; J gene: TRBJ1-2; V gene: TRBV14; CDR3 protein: ASSQDVGSGYGYT
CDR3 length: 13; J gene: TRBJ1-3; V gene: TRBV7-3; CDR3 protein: ASSPGTGTGNTIY
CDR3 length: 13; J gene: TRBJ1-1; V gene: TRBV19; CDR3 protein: ARSGRGHYITEAF
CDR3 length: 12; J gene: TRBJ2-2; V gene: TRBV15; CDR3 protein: ATSSGTGAGELF
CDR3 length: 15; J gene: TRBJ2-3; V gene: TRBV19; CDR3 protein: ASSIDPDGFGTDTQY
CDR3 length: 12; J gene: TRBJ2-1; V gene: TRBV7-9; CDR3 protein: ASSSSGGAFMQF